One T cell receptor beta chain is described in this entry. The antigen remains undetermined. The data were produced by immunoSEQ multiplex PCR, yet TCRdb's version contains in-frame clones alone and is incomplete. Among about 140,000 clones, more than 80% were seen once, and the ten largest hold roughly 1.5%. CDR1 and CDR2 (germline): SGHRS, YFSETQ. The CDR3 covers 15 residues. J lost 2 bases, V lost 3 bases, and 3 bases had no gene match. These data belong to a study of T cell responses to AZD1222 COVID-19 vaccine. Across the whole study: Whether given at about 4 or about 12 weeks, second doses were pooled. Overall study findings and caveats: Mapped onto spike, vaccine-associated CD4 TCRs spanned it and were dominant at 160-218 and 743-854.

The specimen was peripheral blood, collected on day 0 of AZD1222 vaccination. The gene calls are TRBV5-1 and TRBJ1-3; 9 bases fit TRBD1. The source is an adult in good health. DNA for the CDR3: TGCGCCAGCAGCTGGACAGGGGATGCTGGAAACACCATATATTTT. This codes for CASSWTGDAGNTIYF.